These 3 T cell receptor beta chains came from one sample sequenced in a study of blood T cell repertoires in COVID-19. Sequencing used immunoSEQ multiplex PCR; TCRdb keeps in-frame clones, though not all of them. The profile covers 250,000 to 300,000 clones, with around 89% appearing a single time and about 4.6% taken by the ten largest. Sequences were obtained from peripheral blood. The receptors derive from a man aged 35 to 55 with acute or convalescent COVID-19.

The J gene is TRBJ1-3, the V gene TRBV5-1; D not resolved. The germline V gene encodes CDR1 SGHRS and CDR2 YFSETQ. The V end was cut by 4 bases, the J end by 0 bases, with 8 bases between. This CDR3 spans 14 amino acids. The CDR3 reads CASSGGYSGNTIYF. The CDR3 DNA follows: TGCGCCAGCAGCGGAGGATACTCTGGAAACACCATATATTTT.

The V gene is TRBV19, the J gene TRBJ2-1, with 9 bases that match TRBD1. The V segment lost 4 bases and the J segment 8 bases; nucleotides outside the gene matches: 9. This CDR3 is 15 amino acids long. Germline CDR1 and CDR2: LNHDA and SQIVND (reference sequence). The CDR3 sequence: CASSTGDRVRYEQFF. In DNA form, the CDR3 reads TGTGCCAGTAGTACAGGGGACAGGGTACGGTATGAGCAGTTCTTC.

The gene calls are TRBV4-2 and TRBJ2-2; TRBD1 agrees at 8 bases. From germline, CDR1 is LGHNA and CDR2 YNFKEQ. The V and J ends lost 6 bases and 7 bases, in that order; junction bases with no gene match: 7. CDR3 length: 14 residues. The CDR3 loop reads CASRQGAQGGELFF. CDR3 sequence (DNA): TGTGCCAGCAGGCAGGGGGCGCAGGGCGGGGAGCTGTTTTTT.